The T cell receptor beta chain described here comes from a study of T cells in Graves' hyperthyroidism and ophthalmopathy. RNA transcripts served as the template for amplifying TCR beta CDR3 regions. The HTBI primer set was used in a first-round RT-PCR of the TCR CDR3. Each CDR3 protein gets one entry after TCRdb re-called the multiplex PCR reads with MiXCR. The data hold roughly 740,000 distinct CDR3 sequences, with 16% observed a single time. This clonotype appeared many times. CDR1 and CDR2 (germline): MGHDK, SYGVNS. This CDR3 contains 16 residues. The V segment lost 4 bases and the J segment 3 bases; nucleotides outside the gene matches: 9.

The TCR was taken from a young man with Graves' hyperthyroidism. Sequencing was performed on blood. The chain couples TRBV25-1 to TRBJ2-1; 7 nucleotides align to TRBD2. CDR3 in DNA: TGTGCCAGCAGTGCCTTAACTAGCGTCGGCTACAATGAGCAGTTCTTC. Amino acid sequence: CASSALTSVGYNEQFF.